The T cell receptor (beta chain) described here comes from a study of T cell clonotyping in hematopoietic cell transplantation. Study findings and constraints: Cells were unsorted, so CD4 and CD8 contributions were not separated. Recipient TCR diversity dropped after transplant; expanded clonotypes rose from day 30 to 180. At the given depth, recipient repertoires were over 97% de novo clonotypes.

Remarks on this clone: Its target is unknown.

The method was immunoSEQ multiplex PCR; TCRdb's version includes in-frame clones alone and lacks a portion of them. The sample shows roughly 23,000 clones, roughly 90% of them seen only once. Regarding time point: recipient sample about 28 days before transplant, after cytoreduction. Recipients were bled about 28 days pretransplant and at posttransplant days 30, 100, 180. Source: peripheral blood mononuclear cells, taken before stem cell transplant. This TCR was sampled from a man between 18 and 29 years old with biphenotypic leukemia. Some clones in this sample may be carry-over from other donors' samples.

The CDR3 DNA sequence: TGTGCCAGCAGCTTTGGACTAGCGGGAACGGGCGGGGAGCTGTTTTTT. As protein: CASSFGLAGTGGELFF. The gene calls are TRBV7-9 and TRBJ2-2, with 12 nucleotides matching TRBD2. The CDR3 is 16 amino acids. Germline V lookup: CDR1 SEHNR, CDR2 FQNEAQ (reference sequence). V was pared by 3 bases and J by 7 bases, with 6 bases of the junction left unmatched.